The entry below gives a single T cell receptor (beta chain) sequence along with its context. How the authors handled the data: Amplification with reference gene primers provided the estimates of nucleated cell counts. TCRdb's copy holds only in-frame clones and misses some; the assay was immunoSEQ multiplex PCR. That table supplies the V and J calls and clone size; D and trimming were determined from the DNA. Of roughly 150,000 clones in the sample, 65% to 85% are singletons; the top ten hold 11%. The data originate from a study of blood T cell repertoires in COVID-19. On the study more broadly: Specimens from acute and convalescent COVID-19 originated in the United States, Italy and Spain. The cDNA or gDNA used as material had been derived from T cells, B-cell-depleted T cells, or PBMCs.

J was trimmed by 4 bases and V by 6 bases; bases with no gene match: 2. This CDR3 has 14 residues. The germline V gene has CDR1 SNHLY and CDR2 FYNNEI. The source is a man aged 65 to 79 with active or convalescent COVID-19. The rearrangement links TRBV2 to TRBJ2-3; 12 bases line up with TRBD2. Material: peripheral blood. DNA for the CDR3: TGTGCCAGCAGCCTAGCGGGGGGGTCAGATACGCAGTATTTT. Its protein product is CASSLAGGSDTQYF. Together with reference TRBV2 and TRBJ2-3, the CDR3 gives the full variable domain: EPEVTQTPSHQVTQMGQEVILRCVPISNHLYFYWYRQILGQKVEFLVSFYNNEISEKSEIFDDQFSVERPDGSNFTLKIRSTKLEDSAMYFCASSLAGGSDTQYFGPGTRLTVL.